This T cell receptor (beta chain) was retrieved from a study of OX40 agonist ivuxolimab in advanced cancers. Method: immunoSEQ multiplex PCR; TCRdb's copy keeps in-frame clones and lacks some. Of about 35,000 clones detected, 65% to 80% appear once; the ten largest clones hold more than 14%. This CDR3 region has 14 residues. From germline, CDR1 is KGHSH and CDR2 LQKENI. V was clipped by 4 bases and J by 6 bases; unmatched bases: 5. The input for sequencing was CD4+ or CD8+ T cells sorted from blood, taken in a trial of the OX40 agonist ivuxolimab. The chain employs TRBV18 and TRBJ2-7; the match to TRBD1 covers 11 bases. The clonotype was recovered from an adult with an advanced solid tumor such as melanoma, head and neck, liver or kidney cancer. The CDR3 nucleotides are TGTGCCAGCTCACAAGGGACAGGGGGAGGCGAGCAGTACTTC. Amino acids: CASSQGTGGGEQYF.